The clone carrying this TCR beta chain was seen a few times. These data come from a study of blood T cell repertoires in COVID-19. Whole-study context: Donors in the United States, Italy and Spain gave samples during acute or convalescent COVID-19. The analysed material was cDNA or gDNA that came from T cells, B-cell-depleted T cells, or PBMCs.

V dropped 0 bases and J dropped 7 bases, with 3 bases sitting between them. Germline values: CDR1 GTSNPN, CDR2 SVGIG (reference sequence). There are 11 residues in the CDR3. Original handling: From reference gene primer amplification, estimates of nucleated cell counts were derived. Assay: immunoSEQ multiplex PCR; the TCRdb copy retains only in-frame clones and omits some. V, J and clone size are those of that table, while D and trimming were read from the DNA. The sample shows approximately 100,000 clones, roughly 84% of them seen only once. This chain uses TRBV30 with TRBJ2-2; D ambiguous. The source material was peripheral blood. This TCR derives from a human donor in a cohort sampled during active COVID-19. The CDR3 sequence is CAWSVNGELFF. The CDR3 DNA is TGTGCCTGGAGTGTTAACGGGGAGCTGTTTTTT.